The 8 T cell receptor beta chains below come from one sample, sequenced in a study of T cell repertoires in cytomegalovirus infection. TCRdb analysed the reads with MiXCR anew, one entry per CDR3 protein. The sample carries about 680,000 distinct CDR3 sequences, roughly 24% recorded once. Sequenced: CD8+ T cells from PBMCs. These receptor sequences come from a human donor in good health (CMV status not recorded). Some clones in this sample may be carry-over from other donors' samples.

This clonotype has at least ten counts. The chain uses TRBV20-1 and TRBJ2-4; perhaps D is TRBD1 or TRBD2 (5 bases each). V lost 0 bases, J lost 0 bases, and 9 bases lay in between. This CDR3 contains 15 residues. CDR1 and CDR2 from the germline V gene are DFQATT and SNEGSKA (reference sequence). The CDR3 here is CSARDLGEAKNIQYF. The CDR3 nucleotides read TGCAGTGCTAGAGATCTGGGGGAAGCCAAAAACATTCAGTACTTC.

This clonotype was counted only a few times. The rearrangement links TRBV15 to TRBJ2-1; 10 bases are shared with TRBD2. J lost 3 bases, V lost 3 bases, and 5 bases had no gene match. From germline, CDR1 is LNHNV and CDR2 YYDKDF (reference sequence). This CDR3 is built from 16 residues. CDR3 loop: CATSSLLAGVYNEQFF. Written as DNA, the CDR3 is TGTGCCACCAGCAGTCTCCTAGCGGGGGTCTACAATGAGCAGTTCTTC.

This chain links TRBV2 with TRBJ2-3; 12 nucleotides align to TRBD2. Germline trimming cut 11 bases from V and 3 bases from J; bases unmatched to any gene: 12. Germline V lookup: CDR1 SNHLY, CDR2 FYNNEI. The CDR3 length is 16 residues. This CDR3 is CALLIPGLAGTDTQYF. CDR3 nucleotide sequence: TGTGCCCTACTCATCCCCGGACTAGCGGGAACAGATACGCAGTATTTT. Full variable domain (rest looked up from reference TRBV2 and TRBJ2-3): EPEVTQTPSHQVTQMGQEVILRCVPISNHLYFYWYRQILGQKVEFLVSFYNNEISEKSEIFDDQFSVERPDGSNFTLKIRSTKLEDSAMYFCALLIPGLAGTDTQYFGPGTRLTVL.

The chain carries TRBV15 and TRBJ2-1; TRBD2 aligns across 10 bases. In germline, CDR1 is LNHNV, CDR2 YYDKDF (reference sequence). This CDR3 has 15 residues. J was trimmed by 6 bases and V by 3 bases; bases with no gene match: 5. The CDR3 region is CATSRRASGSNEQFF. The CDR3 nucleotides read TGTGCCACCAGCAGGAGGGCTAGCGGGAGCAATGAGCAGTTCTTC.

This rearrangement joins TRBV6-2 or TRBV6-3 to TRBJ1-1; TRBD1 is a possible D gene (6 bases). This CDR3 comprises 16 residues. Trimming stripped 5 bases from V and 3 bases from J, with 19 bases between. Germline V gives CDR1 MNHEY, CDR2 SVGEGT. The CDR3, as DNA: TGTGCCAGCAGTCCCCCCTTTGGGGGCTTCTACACTGAAGCTTTCTTT. As protein: CASSPPFGGFYTEAFF.

This clonotype was observed a few times. This sequence joins TRBV27 and TRBJ2-5; no reliable D call. Trimming left V 5 bases short and J 5 bases short, with 9 bases between. This CDR3 is 12 amino acids long. The germline V gene encodes CDR1 MNHEY and CDR2 SMNVEV (reference sequence). The CDR3 protein is CASSASQETQYF. The CDR3 bases are TGTGCCAGCAGTGCTTCTCAGGAGACCCAGTACTTC.

The chain carries TRBV6-2 or TRBV6-3 and TRBJ2-1; the D is unclear. V lost 1 base to trimming and J lost 8 bases, with 9 bases between them. The V gene's germline CDR1 is MNHEY and CDR2 SVGEGT. The CDR3 totals 13 residues. The CDR3 bases are TGTGCCAGCAGTTACTTTCGTGTGGATGAGCAGTTCTTC. It is translated as CASSYFRVDEQFF.

A single count supports this clonotype. A much larger clone lies one base from this, so it may be a read error. V is TRBV7-2 and J is TRBJ2-5, with D maybe TRBD2 (5 bases). V lost 1 base to trimming and J lost 5 bases, with 8 bases between them. This CDR3 has 13 residues. Germline V gives CDR1 SGHTA, CDR2 FQGNSA. The CDR3 DNA reads TGTGCCAGCAGCTTAGGGACTGACGAGACCCAGTACTTC. Protein sequence: CASSLGTDETQYF.